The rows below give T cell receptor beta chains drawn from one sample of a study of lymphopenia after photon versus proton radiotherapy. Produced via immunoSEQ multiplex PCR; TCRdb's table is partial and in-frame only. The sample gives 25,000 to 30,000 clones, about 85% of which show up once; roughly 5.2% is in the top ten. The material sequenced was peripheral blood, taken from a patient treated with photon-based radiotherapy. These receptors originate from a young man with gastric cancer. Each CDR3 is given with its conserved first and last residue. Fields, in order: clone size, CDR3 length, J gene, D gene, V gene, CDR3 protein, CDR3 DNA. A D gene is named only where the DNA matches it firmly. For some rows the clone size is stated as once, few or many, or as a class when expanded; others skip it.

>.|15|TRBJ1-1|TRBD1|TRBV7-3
CASSLQGSMNTEAFF
TGTGCCAGCAGCCTACAGGGGTCAATGAACACTGAAGCTTTCTTT
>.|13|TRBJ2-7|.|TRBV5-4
CASSRGLPYEQYF
TGTGCCAGCAGCCGGGGCCTACCCTACGAGCAGTACTTC
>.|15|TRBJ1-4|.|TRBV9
CASSPGGGAAEKLFF
TGTGCCAGCAGCCCGGGTGGGGGGGCCGCTGAAAAACTGTTTTTT
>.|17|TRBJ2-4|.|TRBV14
CASSQDWGQGPKNIQYF
TGTGCCAGCAGCCAAGATTGGGGACAAGGGCCCAAAAACATTCAGTACTTC
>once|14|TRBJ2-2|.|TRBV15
CATSKTKNTGELFF
TGTGCCACCAGCAAGACTAAGAACACCGGGGAGCTGTTTTTT
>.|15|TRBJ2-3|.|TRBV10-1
CASSSRGTPGGTQYF
TGCGCCAGCAGTAGCCGGGGGACCCCAGGAGGAACGCAGTATTTT
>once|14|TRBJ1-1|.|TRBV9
CASSVGSNNPEAFF
TGTGCCAGCAGCGTAGGAAGTAACAACCCTGAAGCTTTCTTT
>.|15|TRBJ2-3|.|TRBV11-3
CASSLGGSSTDTQYF
TGTGCCAGCAGCTTAGGGGGGAGTAGCACAGATACGCAGTATTTT
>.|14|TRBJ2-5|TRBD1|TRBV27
CASSPDRVQETQYF
TGTGCCAGCAGTCCCGACAGGGTCCAGGAGACCCAGTACTTC
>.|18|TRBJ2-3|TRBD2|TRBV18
CASSPPPRAGGEADTQYF
TGTGCCAGCTCACCACCACCTCGAGCGGGAGGGGAAGCAGATACGCAGTATTTT
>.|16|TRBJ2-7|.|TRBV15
CATSRDQAGSSYEQYF
TGTGCCACCAGCAGAGATCAGGCGGGGAGCTCCTACGAGCAGTACTTC
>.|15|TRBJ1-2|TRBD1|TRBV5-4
CASSSSGGANYGYTF
TGTGCCAGCAGCTCTTCAGGGGGGGCTAACTATGGCTACACCTTC
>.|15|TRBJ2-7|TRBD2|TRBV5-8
CASSGGRDSAYEQYF
TGTGCCAGCAGCGGAGGGAGGGACTCTGCCTACGAGCAGTACTTC
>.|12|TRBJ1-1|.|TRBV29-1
CSVVRMNTEAFF
TGCAGCGTTGTCAGAATGAACACTGAAGCTTTCTTT
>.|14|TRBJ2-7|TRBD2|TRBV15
CATSREGREYEQYF
TGTGCCACCAGCAGAGAAGGGAGGGAGTACGAGCAGTACTTC
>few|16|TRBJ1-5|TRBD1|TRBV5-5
CASSPQGGGDNQPQHF
TGTGCCAGCAGCCCGCAGGGGGGAGGTGACAATCAGCCCCAGCATTTT
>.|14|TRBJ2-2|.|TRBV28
CASRTGNWVGELFF
TGTGCCAGCAGAACAGGGAATTGGGTCGGGGAGCTGTTTTTT
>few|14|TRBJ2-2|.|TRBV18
CASSPPGVTGELFF
TGTGCCAGCTCACCTCCAGGTGTAACCGGGGAGCTGTTTTTT
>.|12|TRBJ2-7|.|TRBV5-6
CASSRTLYEQYF
TGTGCCAGCAGCCGGACCCTTTACGAGCAGTACTTC
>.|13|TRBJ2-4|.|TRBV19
CASTGQGTSYQYF
TGTGCCAGTACGGGTCAGGGTACTAGCTACCAGTACTTC
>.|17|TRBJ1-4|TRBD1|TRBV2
CASSDSGTANNAEKLFF
TGTGCCAGCAGTGATTCCGGGACAGCAAACAATGCAGAAAAACTGTTTTTT
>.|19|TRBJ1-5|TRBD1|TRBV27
CASSLSWDRGHYSNQPQHF
TGTGCCAGCAGTTTATCTTGGGACAGGGGACATTATAGCAATCAGCCCCAGCATTTT
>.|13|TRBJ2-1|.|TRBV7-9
CASSTSEYNEQFF
TGTGCCAGCAGCACCTCGGAGTACAATGAGCAGTTCTTC
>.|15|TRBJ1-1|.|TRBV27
CASSLRYTKNTEAFF
TGTGCCAGCAGTTTAAGGTACACGAAGAACACTGAAGCTTTCTTT
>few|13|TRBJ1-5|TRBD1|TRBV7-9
CASSGQGHQPQHF
TGTGCCAGCAGTGGACAGGGTCATCAGCCCCAGCATTTT
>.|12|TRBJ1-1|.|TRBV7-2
CASSFFGTEAFF
TGTGCCAGCAGCTTTTTCGGGACTGAAGCTTTCTTT
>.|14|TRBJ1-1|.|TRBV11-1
CASSLGQIHTEAFF
TGTGCCAGCAGCCTTGGACAGATACACACTGAAGCTTTCTTT
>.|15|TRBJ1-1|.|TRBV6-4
CASSDGLWGIPEAFF
TGTGCCAGCAGTGATGGCCTATGGGGGATTCCTGAAGCTTTCTTT
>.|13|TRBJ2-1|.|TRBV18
CASSPSMNNEQFF
TGTGCCAGCTCACCATCTATGAACAATGAGCAGTTCTTC
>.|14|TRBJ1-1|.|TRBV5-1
CASSAGAGNTEAFF
TGCGCCAGCAGCGCAGGTGCGGGGAACACTGAAGCTTTCTTT
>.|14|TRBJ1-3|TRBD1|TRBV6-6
CASSRGQERNTIYF
TGTGCCAGCAGCCGGGGACAGGAGAGAAACACCATATATTTT
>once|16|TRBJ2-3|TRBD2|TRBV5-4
CASSPRWAGGLDTQYF
TGTGCCAGCAGCCCCCGGTGGGCGGGAGGGCTAGATACGCAGTATTTT
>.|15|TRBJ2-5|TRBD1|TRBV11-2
CASSLAGTVQETQYF
TGTGCCAGCAGCTTAGCGGGGACAGTTCAAGAGACCCAGTACTTC
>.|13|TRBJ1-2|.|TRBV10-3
CAISAVVSYGYTF
TGTGCCATCAGCGCCGTAGTTTCCTATGGCTACACCTTC
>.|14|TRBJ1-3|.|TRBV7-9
CASSLDHLGNTIYF
TGTGCCAGCAGCTTAGACCACCTTGGAAACACCATATATTTT
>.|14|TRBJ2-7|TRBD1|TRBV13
CASSDGQGHHEQYF
TGTGCCAGCAGCGACGGACAGGGACACCACGAGCAGTACTTC
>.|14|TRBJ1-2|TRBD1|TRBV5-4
CASSSPRDSDGYTF
TGTGCCAGCAGCTCCCCCCGGGACAGTGATGGCTACACCTTC